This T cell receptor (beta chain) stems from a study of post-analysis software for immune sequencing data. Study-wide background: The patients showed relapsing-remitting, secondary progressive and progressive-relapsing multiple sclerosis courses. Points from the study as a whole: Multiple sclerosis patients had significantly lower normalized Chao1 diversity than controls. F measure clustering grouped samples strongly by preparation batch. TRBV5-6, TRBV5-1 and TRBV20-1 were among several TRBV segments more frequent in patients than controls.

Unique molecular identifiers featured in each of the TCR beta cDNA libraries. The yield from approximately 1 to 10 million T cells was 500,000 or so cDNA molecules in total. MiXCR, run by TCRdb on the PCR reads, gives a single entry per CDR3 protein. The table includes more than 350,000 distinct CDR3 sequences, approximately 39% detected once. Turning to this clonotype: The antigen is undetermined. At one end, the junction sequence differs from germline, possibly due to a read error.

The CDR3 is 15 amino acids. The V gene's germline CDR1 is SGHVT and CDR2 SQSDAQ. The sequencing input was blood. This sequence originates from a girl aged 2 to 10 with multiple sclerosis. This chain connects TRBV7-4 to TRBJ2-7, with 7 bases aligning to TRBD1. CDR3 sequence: CASSLGGGPSYGQYF. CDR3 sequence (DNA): TGTGCCAGCAGCTTAGGAGGGGGCCCCTCCTACGGGCAGTACTTC.